Each of the 22 T cell receptor beta chains below was sequenced from the same sample in a study of T-cell reconstitution after alpha-beta-depleted transplantation in children. Unique molecular identifiers were used in preparing the TCRbeta library. From the PCR reads, TCRdb called clonotypes with MiXCR, one entry per CDR3 protein. This sample has some 530,000 distinct CDR3 sequences; under 15% occur once, and the top ten carry 5% to 6%. The material sequenced was PBMCs from the stem cell graft donor, taken from the stem cell graft. The receptors originated from a human donor who donated a stem cell graft to a child with combined immunodeficiency.

This clonotype was seen repeatedly, ten times or more. The V gene is TRBV12-3 or TRBV12-4, the J gene TRBJ1-1; 9 bases fit TRBD1. The length of the CDR3 is 15 residues. J lost 5 bases, V lost 7 bases, and 11 bases had no gene match. In nucleotides, the CDR3 is TGTGCCAGCACCACAGAGGACAGGGGACGGACTGAAGCTTTCTTT. Protein sequence: CASTTEDRGRTEAFF.

This sequence joins TRBV11-3 and TRBJ1-1; the D gene is possibly TRBD1 (5 bases). CDR1 is SGHNT, CDR2 YENEEA, per germline. Deletions cut 1 base from V and 8 bases from J, with 14 bases between. CDR3 size: 14 residues. The chain's CDR3 is CASSLVEGREEAFF. The CDR3 coding sequence is TGTGCCAGCAGCTTAGTTGAGGGCAGGGAGGAAGCTTTCTTT.

Ten or more counts support this clonotype. The chain links TRBV5-6 to TRBJ2-3; 9 nucleotides agree with TRBD2. CDR1 SGHDT and CDR2 YYEEEE come from the germline V gene. CDR3 length: 14 amino acids. The V segment lost 5 bases and the J segment 0 bases; nucleotides outside the gene matches: 1. For the CDR3, the DNA is TGTGCCAGCAGTCTAGCGGGGAGCACAGATACGCAGTATTTT. Protein product: CASSLAGSTDTQYF.

This rearrangement joins TRBV12-3 or TRBV12-4 to TRBJ1-1, with D maybe TRBD1 (6 bases). The CDR3 covers 14 residues. With 5 bases removed from V and 3 bases from J, the gap between germline ends came to 13 bases. CDR3 residues: CASSGDYRDTEAFF. The CDR3 DNA reads TGTGCCAGCAGTGGCGATTACAGGGACACTGAAGCTTTCTTT.

There are a few counts of this clonotype. This may come from a read error, since a much larger clone is one base off. This chain joins TRBV21-1 and TRBJ2-2. TRBV21-1 is annotated as a pseudogene. There are 15 residues in the CDR3. CDR3 coding DNA: TGTGCCAGCGGCTTAGCGGGGGATTCGTTTGGGGAGCTGTTTTTT. This sequence encodes CASGLAGDSFGELFF.

The chain couples TRBV24-1 to TRBJ1-2; possible D gene TRBD1, 6 bases. The ends were cut back, 4 bases at V and 6 bases at J, with 8 bases in the middle. This CDR3 region has 12 residues. Germline lookup yields CDR1 KGHDR and CDR2 SFDVKD. In DNA, the CDR3 is TGTGCCACCAGTGAGTACAGGGATGGCTACACCTTC. Translating gives CATSEYRDGYTF.

The V gene is TRBV29-1, the J gene TRBJ1-1; possible D gene TRBD1, 6 bases. V gave up 7 bases and J gave up 11 bases, with 17 bases separating them. The CDR3 is 11 residues long. Germline V gene data show CDR1 as SQVTM and CDR2 as ANQGSEA. In nucleotides, the CDR3 is TGCAGCGCCGGACAGCACGTTATGGCTTTCTTT. Translating gives CSAGQHVMAFF.

This clonotype was counted between two and nine times. V and J are TRBV6-1 and TRBJ1-2; perhaps TRBD1 as D (6 bases). V was shortened by 8 bases and J by 8 bases, with 21 bases between the two germline ends. The CDR3 loop spans 14 amino acids. CDR1 and CDR2 (germline): MNHNS, SASEGT. This chain's CDR3 is CASCFRGSPVGYTF. CDR3 DNA sequence: TGTGCCAGCTGCTTCAGGGGCTCACCGGTGGGCTACACCTTC.

A few counts support this clonotype. V usage is TRBV29-1 and J usage is TRBJ2-7; D perhaps matches TRBD2 (6 bases). This CDR3 contains 14 residues. V was cut by 3 bases and J by 5 bases, with 17 bases left in between. The germline V gene encodes CDR1 SQVTM and CDR2 ANQGSEA. CDR3 in DNA: TGCAGCGTTGAGGTGGCAGTGGGAGGTAACGAGCAGTACTTC. Translation gives CSVEVAVGGNEQYF.

This clonotype was detected ten times or more. The V call is TRBV7-9, the J call TRBJ2-2; 13 positions agree with TRBD2. With V trimmed by 4 bases and J by 8 bases, 7 bases remained unmatched. This CDR3 comprises 16 residues. CDR1 SEHNR and CDR2 FQNEAQ come from the germline V gene (reference sequence). The CDR3 nucleotides read TGTGCCAGCAGCTCGATGGGACTAGCGGGATCGGGGGAGCTGTTTTTT. It yields the protein CASSSMGLAGSGELFF.

This chain connects TRBV7-6 to TRBJ2-1; D is unclear. Germline V gene lookup returns CDR1 SGHVS and CDR2 FNYEAQ. This CDR3 has 14 amino acids. V gave up 2 bases and J gave up 5 bases, with 10 bases separating them. CDR3 nucleotide sequence: TGTGCCAGCAGCTTAATGTGGGGTGACAATGAGCAGTTCTTC. Amino acids: CASSLMWGDNEQFF.

V gene TRBV7-9 combines with J gene TRBJ2-1; D unresolved. Per germline, CDR1 SEHNR and CDR2 FQNEAQ (reference sequence). V lost 5 bases to trimming and J lost 5 bases, with 7 bases between them. The CDR3 spans 12 residues. The CDR3 sequence: CASSRAHNEQFF. As DNA, the CDR3 is TGTGCCAGCAGCCGGGCCCACAATGAGCAGTTCTTC.

Only a few counts were recorded for this clonotype. The rearrangement links TRBV7-9 to TRBJ1-1, with 7 nucleotides matching TRBD1. The germline V gene has CDR1 SEHNR and CDR2 FQNEAQ (reference sequence). The CDR3 is 12 residues long. V gave up 10 bases and J gave up 0 bases; unmatched junction bases: 2. CDR3 residues: CATGQVNTEAFF. In DNA, the CDR3 is TGTGCCACCGGACAGGTGAACACTGAAGCTTTCTTT.

This clonotype was seen a few times. This rearrangement joins TRBV6-5 to TRBJ2-3; 10 bases agree with TRBD2. Germline CDR1 is MNHEY and CDR2 is SVGAGI. The CDR3 loop spans 16 amino acids. The junction had 5 bases not matched to a gene; V was cut back by 2 bases and J by 3 bases. In nucleotides, the CDR3 is TGTGCCAGCAGTTACCCATCACTAGCGGGAACAGATACGCAGTATTTT. Its protein is CASSYPSLAGTDTQYF.

This clonotype came up many times. The chain carries TRBV12-3 or TRBV12-4 and TRBJ1-1; D uncertain. V was shortened by 2 bases and J by 3 bases, with 10 bases between the two germline ends. The CDR3 loop spans 14 amino acids. CDR3 protein: CASSLFRWYTEAFF. CDR3 coding DNA: TGTGCCAGCAGTTTATTTCGATGGTACACTGAAGCTTTCTTT.

V and J are TRBV5-1 and TRBJ2-2; 7 nucleotides agree with TRBD2. This CDR3 has 14 amino acids. CDR1 SGHRS and CDR2 YFSETQ come from the germline V gene. V trimming: 5 bases; J trimming: 7 bases; junction bases outside the gene matches: 8. The CDR3 sequence: CASRPGLDVGELFF. DNA for the CDR3: TGCGCCAGCAGACCAGGACTAGACGTCGGGGAGCTGTTTTTT.

This clonotype was counted ten times or more. The gene calls are TRBV28 and TRBJ2-1; unclear D gene. V lost 2 bases and J 5 bases, leaving 13 bases between the germline ends. Germline CDR1 MDHEN, CDR2 SYDVKM. This CDR3 spans 15 amino acids. The CDR3 spells CASSLIGLTDNEQFF. The CDR3 DNA reads as TGTGCCAGCAGTTTAATAGGCCTAACTGACAATGAGCAGTTCTTC. Full variable domain (remainder filled in from reference TRBV28 and TRBJ2-1): DVKVTQSSRYLVKRTGEKVFLECVQDMDHENMFWYRQDPGLGLRLIYFSYDVKMKEKGDIPEGYSVSREKKERFSLILESASTNQTSMYLCASSLIGLTDNEQFFGPGTRLTVL.

The rearrangement joins TRBV19 to TRBJ2-7; the match to TRBD2 covers 7 bases. V dropped 5 bases and J dropped 0; count of bases not matched to a gene: 10. The CDR3 extends over 16 amino acids. Germline V gene data show CDR1 as LNHDA and CDR2 as SQIVND (reference sequence). CDR3 coding DNA: TGTGCCAGTAGTGCCCGACTAGCTGGCAGCTCCTACGAGCAGTACTTC. Translation gives CASSARLAGSSYEQYF. Supplemented by reference TRBV19 and TRBJ2-7, the full variable domain reads DGGITQSPKYLFRKEGQNVTLSCEQNLNHDAMYWYRQDPGQGLRLIYYSQIVNDFQKGDIAEGYSVSREKKESFPLTVTSAQKNPTAFYLCASSARLAGSSYEQYFGPGTRLTVT.

Only one count was recorded for this clonotype. The rearrangement joins TRBV7-6 to TRBJ1-5, with D possibly being TRBD1 (5 bases). The V gene lost 1 base and the J gene lost 15 bases, with 19 bases spanning the gap. Germline CDR1 SGHVS, CDR2 FNYEAQ. The CDR3 extends over 14 amino acids. The CDR3 region is CASSLGPVGAPSHF. Here the CDR3 DNA reads TGTGCCAGCAGCTTAGGGCCGGTAGGGGCCCCTTCGCATTTT.

In this sample, this clonotype turned up a few times. This sequence joins TRBV7-9 and TRBJ2-7; no clear D. The V end lost 1 base, the J end lost 6 bases, and 7 bases lay between the germline ends. The germline V gene encodes CDR1 SEHNR and CDR2 FQNEAQ (reference sequence). This CDR3 is 12 amino acids long. The CDR3, as DNA: TGTGCCAGCAGCTTAGTGGCCCCCGAGCAGTACTTC. This encodes CASSLVAPEQYF.

The genes are TRBV6-1 and TRBJ2-4; D tentatively fits TRBD1 or TRBD2 (6 bases each). The CDR3 sequence is 16 residues long. CDR1 MNHNS and CDR2 SASEGT come from the germline V gene. The V end was cut by 3 bases, the J end by 1 base, with 13 bases between. CDR3 in DNA: TGTGCCAGCAGTGAGTGGGGGGCGCGTGCCAAAAACATTCAGTACTTC. Translation: CASSEWGARAKNIQYF.

This chain connects TRBV12-3 or TRBV12-4 to TRBJ2-1; no definite D call. V lost 2 bases, J lost 3 bases, and 8 bases lay in between. This CDR3 contains 14 residues. The CDR3 DNA follows: TGTGCCAGCAGTTTATTGGACGGCTACAATGAGCAGTTCTTC. Translated: CASSLLDGYNEQFF.